Presented here are 19 T cell receptor beta chains from one specimen sequenced in a study of T cells in Graves' hyperthyroidism and ophthalmopathy. Amplified TCR beta CDR3 regions came from RNA transcripts. TCR CDR3 underwent first-round RT-PCR with the HTBI primer set. Each CDR3 protein is one row after TCRdb ran MiXCR on the multiplex PCR reads. This sample has fewer than 650,000 distinct CDR3 sequences, with 13% to 15% found just once. Sequenced: blood. Receptor source: a woman younger than 30 with Graves' ophthalmopathy.

The rearrangement links TRBV13 to TRBJ1-5; D is unresolved. The CDR3 has 14 amino acids. CDR1 and CDR2 from the germline V gene are PRHDT and FYEKMQ (reference sequence). V shed 7 bases and J shed 4 bases, with 14 bases lying between them. DNA for the CDR3: TGTGCCAGCACCCAGGTAATTGGAAATCAGCCCCAGCATTTT. As protein: CASTQVIGNQPQHF.

This clonotype was observed many times. This chain uses TRBV20-1 with TRBJ2-1; D is ambiguous. Trimming removed 6 bases from V and 2 bases from J, with 17 bases in between. This CDR3 is built from 15 residues. The germline V gene has CDR1 DFQATT and CDR2 SNEGSKA (reference sequence). The CDR3 nucleotides are TGCAGTGCCCCCGGCGGTCGAAGTGCCTACAATGAGCAGTTCTTC. Translation: CSAPGGRSAYNEQFF.

This clonotype occurred many times. The chain combines TRBV29-1 with TRBJ2-1, with D possibly being TRBD2 (5 bases). Trimming removed 6 bases from V and 5 bases from J, with 20 bases in between. Germline V gene lookup returns CDR1 SQVTM and CDR2 ANQGSEA. This CDR3 region has 15 residues. In nucleotides, the CDR3 is TGCAGCGTCGCCTCACTGAGAGCGGAGGACAATGAGCAGTTCTTC. It codes for CSVASLRAEDNEQFF.

This clonotype was observed at least ten times. The J gene is TRBJ1-1, the V gene TRBV28; maybe TRBD1 (5 bases). The germline V and J ends were trimmed by 3 bases and 0 bases, with 11 bases remaining between them. Germline loops: CDR1 MDHEN, CDR2 SYDVKM. This CDR3 has 15 amino acids. The CDR3 region is CASSLEGLMNTEAFF. Here the CDR3 DNA reads TGTGCCAGCAGTTTGGAGGGACTCATGAACACTGAAGCTTTCTTT.

The chain combines TRBV9 with TRBJ2-7; possibly TRBD1 for D (6 bases). This CDR3 is 15 amino acids long. Germline V gene sequence: CDR1 SGDLS, CDR2 YYNGEE. V lost 0 bases, J lost 0 bases, and 10 bases lay in between. CDR3: CASSVAAGVSYEQYF. The CDR3 DNA reads TGTGCCAGCAGCGTAGCGGCAGGGGTCTCCTACGAGCAGTACTTC. The entire variable domain, with the rest obtained from reference TRBV9 and TRBJ2-7, is as follows: DSGVTQTPKHLITATGQRVTLRCSPRSGDLSVYWYQQSLDQGLQFLIQYYNGEERAKGNILERFSAQQFPDLHSELNLSSLELGDSALYFCASSVAAGVSYEQYFGPGTRLTVT.

Only a few counts were recorded for this clonotype. This chain connects TRBV30 to TRBJ2-1; 15 bases align to TRBD2. V dropped 3 bases and J dropped 4; count of bases not matched to a gene: 10. Germline CDR1 and CDR2: GTSNPN and SVGIG (reference sequence). CDR3 length equals 18 residues. CDR3: CAWRGTSGRPILYNEQFF. The DNA of the CDR3 is TGTGCCTGGAGGGGGACTAGCGGGAGGCCGATTTTATACAATGAGCAGTTCTTC.

The table lists this clonotype with many counts. The J gene is TRBJ1-2, the V gene TRBV30, with D possibly TRBD1 on 6 matching bases. The CDR3 has 13 amino acids. From germline, CDR1 is GTSNPN and CDR2 SVGIG (reference sequence). Trimming left V 3 bases short and J 3 bases short, with 11 bases between. The CDR3 sequence is CAWRSGQHYGYTF. DNA of the CDR3: TGTGCCTGGAGATCAGGACAGCACTATGGCTACACCTTC.

CDR3 sequence reads: CASSRDGFNQPQHF. The CDR3 bases are TGTGCCAGCAGCCGGGACGGCTTCAATCAGCCCCAGCATTTT. V gene TRBV6-1 combines with J gene TRBJ1-5; D is possibly TRBD1 (5 bases). There are 14 residues in the CDR3. The germline V and J ends were trimmed by 6 bases and 3 bases, with 12 bases remaining between them. The germline V gene encodes CDR1 MNHNS and CDR2 SASEGT.

This clonotype has at least ten counts. J is TRBJ2-5 and V is TRBV14; TRBD1 is a possible D gene (6 bases). CDR3 length equals 14 residues. V shed 1 base and J shed 5 bases, with 11 bases lying between them. The V gene's germline CDR1 is SGHDN and CDR2 FVKESK. This CDR3 reads CASSQVGTKETQYF. CDR3 bases: TGTGCCAGCAGCCAAGTGGGGACAAAGGAGACCCAGTACTTC.

About this clonotype itself: Being one base from a much bigger clone, this may be a read error. The J gene is TRBJ2-4, the V gene TRBV5-5, with TRBD2 matching over 7 bases. The CDR3 contains 19 residues. Per germline, CDR1 SGHKS and CDR2 YYEKEE (reference sequence). Written as DNA, the CDR3 is TGTGCCAACAGCCCCGAAGGTCGGGCCGTACTAGCGGCCAAAAACATTCAGTACTTC. Translating it yields CANSPEGRAVLAAKNIQYF.

Only a few counts were recorded for this clonotype. The rearrangement uses TRBV11-2 and TRBJ1-2, with D perhaps TRBD1 (6 bases). Germline V gene sequence: CDR1 SGHAT, CDR2 FQNNGV. V dropped 10 bases and J dropped 0 bases, with 12 bases sitting between them. The CDR3 length is 13 residues. The CDR3 DNA reads as TGTGCCACCCAGGGGACCTCTAACTATGGCTACACCTTC. Translating it yields CATQGTSNYGYTF.

In its sample, this clonotype was seen many times. The J gene is TRBJ2-1, the V gene TRBV3-1; D is unclear. CDR3 size: 14 residues. Germline values: CDR1 LGHDT, CDR2 YNNKEL (reference sequence). V was pared by 4 bases and J by 4 bases, with 11 bases between. The CDR3 is CASSPSGAYNEQFF. Here the CDR3 DNA reads TGTGCCAGCAGCCCCTCAGGAGCATACAATGAGCAGTTCTTC.

This clonotype has just a few counts. V usage is TRBV9 and J usage is TRBJ2-2; D is unclear. The V gene lost 4 bases and the J gene lost 5 bases, with 9 bases spanning the gap. The CDR3 contains 13 residues. Germline V gene data show CDR1 as SGDLS and CDR2 as YYNGEE. The DNA of the CDR3 is TGTGCCAGCAGCCCCACTCCGACCGGGGAGCTGTTTTTT. This encodes CASSPTPTGELFF.

The rearrangement uses TRBV10-3 and TRBJ1-1, with D tentatively TRBD1 (5 bases). Germline CDR1 reads ENHRY; CDR2 reads SYGVKD. The CDR3 has 13 residues. The V end lost 6 bases, the J end lost 5 bases, and 13 bases lay between the germline ends. This chain's CDR3 is CAIRNSGLTEAFF. CDR3 bases: TGTGCCATCAGGAACTCGGGACTGACTGAAGCTTTCTTT.

The chain recombines TRBV7-8 with TRBJ2-5; 11 nucleotides agree with TRBD1. Germline values: CDR1 SGHVS, CDR2 FQNEAQ. The ends lost 1 base at V and 6 bases at J; junction bases unmatched: 7. The CDR3 has 16 residues. For the CDR3, the DNA is TGTGCCAGCAGCTTAGTGATGGGACAGGGGGTGAAGACCCAGTACTTC. It yields the protein CASSLVMGQGVKTQYF.

This clonotype showed up just a few times. The V call is TRBV4-1, the J call TRBJ2-7, with D perhaps TRBD1 or TRBD2 (7 bases each). V was shortened by 0 bases and J by 3 bases, with 12 bases between the two germline ends. The CDR3 loop spans 15 amino acids. The germline CDR1 and CDR2 sequences are MGHRA and YSYEKL. CDR3 nucleotides: TGCGCCAGCAGCCAAGATTCAGGGGGGGGCTACGAGCAGTACTTC. It yields the protein CASSQDSGGGYEQYF.

Note on this clonotype: The junction does not match germline at one end; this may be a read error. V gene TRBV11-3 combines with J gene TRBJ2-1; 10 bases line up with TRBD2. CDR1 and CDR2 from the germline V gene are SGHNT and YENEEA. The CDR3 has 17 amino acids. CDR3 sequence reads: CASSRTLAGGTYNGQFF. The CDR3 nucleotides are TGTGCCAGCAGCCGAACGTTAGCGGGGGGAACCTACAATGGGCAGTTCTTC. Filled out from reference TRBV11-3 and TRBJ2-1, the complete variable domain reads EAGVVQSPRYKIIEKKQPVAFWCNPISGHNTLYWYLQNLGQGPELLIRYENEEAVDDSQLPKDRFSAERLKGVDSTLKIQPAELGDSAVYLCASSRTLAGGTYNGQFFGPGTRLTVL.

This clonotype showed up many times. The CDR3 DNA sequence: TGTGCCAGCAGCTTAATGGGACTACACAATGAGCAGTTCTTC. This encodes CASSLMGLHNEQFF. V and J are TRBV7-3 and TRBJ2-1; 7 bases align to TRBD2. V lost 1 base to trimming and J lost 5 bases; unmatched junction nucleotides: 2. Germline V gene lookup returns CDR1 SGHTA and CDR2 FQGTGA. This CDR3 is 14 amino acids long.

The chain carries TRBV4-1 and TRBJ2-6; TRBD2 might be the D (6 bases). V lost 1 base to trimming and J lost 4 bases, with 8 bases between them. Germline CDR1 is MGHRA and CDR2 is YSYEKL. This CDR3 spans 15 amino acids. CDR3 protein: CASSQGRGGANVLTF. Written as DNA, the CDR3 is TGCGCCAGCAGCCAAGGGAGGGGCGGGGCCAACGTCCTGACTTTC.